The rows below give T cell receptor beta chains drawn from one sample of a study of beta chain features in type 1 diabetes. Repertoires were generated with immunoSEQ multiplex PCR, while TCRdb's copy carries only in-frame clones and drops some. The sample holds about 250,000 clones, approximately 11% seen once. What was sequenced was naive CD4+ T cells from blood. The origin of the receptors is a man aged 25 to 40 with type 1 diabetes. The conserved cysteine and the conserved F or W are not part of the CDR3 here. Rows give clone size only sometimes, using once, few, many, or a class for an expanded clone.

TRBV9	NA	TRBJ2-3	ASSVGIPGWGTDTQY
TRBV29-1	few	TRBJ2-3	SVESPGTDTQY
TRBV9	few	TRBJ2-1	ASSVAPNPGGEQF
TRBV5-1	few	TRBJ2-5	ASSPYGGGEETQY
TRBV19	NA	TRBJ1-6	ASSGDRGSPLH
TRBV7-2	NA	TRBJ1-3	ASSPLVRIGNTIY
TRBV6-5	NA	TRBJ1-1	ASSSTGRNTEAF
TRBV11-2	few	TRBJ2-7	ASSRDRGHEQY
TRBV5-1	few	TRBJ1-4	ASSQDGGHEKLF
TRBV11-2	few	TRBJ2-1	ASSLGRGSEQF
TRBV7-2	few	TRBJ2-5	ASSQDSRFTQY
TRBV25-1	NA	TRBJ2-3	ASSLQGNTDTQY
TRBV7-3	few	TRBJ2-1	ASSLGGTGVFNEQF
TRBV4-2	few	TRBJ1-6	ASSQEGSGQGDAGTPDSPLH
TRBV5-4	few	TRBJ2-5	ASRLTGGGETQY
TRBV2	few	TRBJ2-3	ASRWRGGTDTQY
TRBV19	few	TRBJ1-4	APLETNEKLF
TRBV18	few	TRBJ1-5	ASSQGQGIGQPQH
TRBV28	NA	TRBJ1-6	ASSLPKSQNSPLH
TRBV25-1	few	TRBJ2-1	ASSEPSLAGAYNEQF
TRBV5-4	NA	TRBJ1-2	ASSAAGGTNYGYT
TRBV20-1	NA	TRBJ1-1	SARDDSEAF
TRBV7-3	NA	TRBJ2-2	ASSPGWTGELF
TRBV9	NA	TRBJ2-3	ASSVDLADTQY
TRBV11-2	few	TRBJ1-1	ASSLVAGEAF
TRBV19	NA	TRBJ2-2	ASSHRQGFTGELF
TRBV5-1	NA	TRBJ1-2	ASRIQGAEDYGYT
TRBV9	NA	TRBJ2-1	ASSALLGDEQF
TRBV18	NA	TRBJ2-5	ASSPTNRGPETQY
TRBV7-9	NA	TRBJ2-6	ASIQDRFYSGANVLT
TRBV5-6	few	TRBJ2-4	ASSLRGQEVPKNIQY
TRBV2	NA	TRBJ1-1	ASSVGPRGYTEAF
TRBV9	few	TRBJ2-3	ASSVEDQGGTDTQY
TRBV11-1	NA	TRBJ2-2	ASSVDRDTGELF
TRBV7-2	NA	TRBJ2-7	ASSLDPGRAYEQY
TRBV2	few	TRBJ2-7	ASRPRGLRNEQY
TRBV9	NA	TRBJ2-7	ASSATEASYEQY
TRBV18	few	TRBJ2-3	ASSPETDTQY
TRBV5-1	NA	TRBJ1-1	ASRPLTGPRGTEAF
TRBV7-2	NA	TRBJ1-2	ASSLVQNYGYT
TRBV2	NA	TRBJ2-1	ASSEGASANNEQF
TRBV5-1	few	TRBJ2-7	ASSSRGGEAEQY
TRBV9	few	TRBJ1-1	ASSGDREAF
TRBV30	few	TRBJ1-5	AWSHGENSNQPQH
TRBV15	NA	TRBJ1-1	ATSRVGQENTEAF
TRBV5-1	NA	TRBJ2-1	ASSWGQTSGGANEQF
TRBV5-1	NA	TRBJ2-3	ASSLAPETNTQY
TRBV19	few	TRBJ1-5	ASSMGRYQPQH
TRBV9	NA	TRBJ2-7	ASSVDRGFHEQY
TRBV5-4	NA	TRBJ1-6	ASSKADGVNSPLH
TRBV28	NA	TRBJ2-5	ASRPVRAGGQETQY